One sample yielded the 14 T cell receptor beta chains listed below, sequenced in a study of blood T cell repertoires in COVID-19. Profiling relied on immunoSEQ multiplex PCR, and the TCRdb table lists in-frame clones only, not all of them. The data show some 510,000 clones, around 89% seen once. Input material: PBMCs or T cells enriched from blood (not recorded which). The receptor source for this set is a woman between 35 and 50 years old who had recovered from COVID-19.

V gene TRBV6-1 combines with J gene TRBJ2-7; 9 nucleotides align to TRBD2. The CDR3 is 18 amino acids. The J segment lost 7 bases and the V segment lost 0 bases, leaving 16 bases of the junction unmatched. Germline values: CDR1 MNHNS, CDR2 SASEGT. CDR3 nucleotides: TGTGCCAGCAGTGAAGCGATCGTAGGGACTAGCTCCTTCTTGGAGCAGTACTTC. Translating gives CASSEAIVGTSSFLEQYF.

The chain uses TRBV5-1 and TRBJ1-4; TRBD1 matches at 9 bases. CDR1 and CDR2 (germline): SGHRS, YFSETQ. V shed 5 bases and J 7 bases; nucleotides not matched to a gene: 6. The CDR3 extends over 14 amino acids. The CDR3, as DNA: TGCGCCAGCAGAAGGACAGGGGAGGGTGAAAAACTGTTTTTT. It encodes CASRRTGEGEKLFF.

CDR3 in amino acids: CASSQDDGLAFNEQFF. In nucleotides, the CDR3 is TGCGCCAGCAGCCAAGATGACGGACTAGCTTTTAATGAGCAGTTCTTC. The chain links TRBV4-3 to TRBJ2-1; the match to TRBD2 covers 8 bases. This CDR3 has 16 residues. Germline CDR1 reads LGHNA; CDR2 reads YSLEER. V shed 0 bases and J 7 bases; nucleotides not matched to a gene: 8.

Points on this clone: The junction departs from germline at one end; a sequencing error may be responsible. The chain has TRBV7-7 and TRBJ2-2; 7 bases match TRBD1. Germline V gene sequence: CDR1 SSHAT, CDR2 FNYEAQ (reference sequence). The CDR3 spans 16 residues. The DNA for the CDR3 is TGTGCTAGCAGCCACGCTGAGGGGGCGGGCACCGGGGAGCTGTTTTTT. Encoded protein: CASSHAEGAGTGELFF.

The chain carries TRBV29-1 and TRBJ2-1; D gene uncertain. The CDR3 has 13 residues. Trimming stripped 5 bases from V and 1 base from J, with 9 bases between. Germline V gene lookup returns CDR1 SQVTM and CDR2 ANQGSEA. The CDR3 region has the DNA TGCAGCGTTTACACGAATTCCTACAATGAGCAGTTCTTC. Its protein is CSVYTNSYNEQFF.

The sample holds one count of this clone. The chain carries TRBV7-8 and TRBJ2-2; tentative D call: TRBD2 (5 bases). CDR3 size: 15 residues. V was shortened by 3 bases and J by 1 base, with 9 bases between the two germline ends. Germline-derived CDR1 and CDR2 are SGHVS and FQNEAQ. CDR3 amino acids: CASSLRVLNTGELFF. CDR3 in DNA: TGTGCCAGCAGCTTGAGGGTTCTGAACACCGGGGAGCTGTTTTTT. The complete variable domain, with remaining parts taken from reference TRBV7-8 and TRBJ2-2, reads GAGVSQSPRYKVAKRGQDVALRCDPISGHVSLFWYQQALGQGPEFLTYFQNEAQLDKSGLPSDRFFAERPEGSVSTLKIQRTQQEDSAVYLCASSLRVLNTGELFFGEGSRLTVL.

CDR3 in amino acids: CASSWGLAGAITDTQYF. CDR3 DNA sequence: TGTGCCAGCAGCTGGGGACTAGCGGGAGCTATCACAGATACGCAGTATTTT. The chain uses TRBV5-6 and TRBJ2-3, with 14 bases matching TRBD2. CDR3 length equals 17 residues. Germline V lookup: CDR1 SGHDT, CDR2 YYEEEE. The junction had 5 bases not matched to a gene; V was cut back by 3 bases and J by 2 bases.

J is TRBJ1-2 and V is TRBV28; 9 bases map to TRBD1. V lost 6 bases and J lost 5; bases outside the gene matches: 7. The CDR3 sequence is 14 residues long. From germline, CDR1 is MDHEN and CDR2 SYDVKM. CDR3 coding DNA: TGTGCCAGCAGGCAGAACAGGGGGCAATATGGCTACACCTTC. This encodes CASRQNRGQYGYTF.

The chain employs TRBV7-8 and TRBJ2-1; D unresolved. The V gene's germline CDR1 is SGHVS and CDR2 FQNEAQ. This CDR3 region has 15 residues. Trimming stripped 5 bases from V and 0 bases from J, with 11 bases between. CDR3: CASSPLASSYNEQFF. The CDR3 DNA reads TGTGCCAGCAGCCCCCTTGCTAGCTCCTACAATGAGCAGTTCTTC.

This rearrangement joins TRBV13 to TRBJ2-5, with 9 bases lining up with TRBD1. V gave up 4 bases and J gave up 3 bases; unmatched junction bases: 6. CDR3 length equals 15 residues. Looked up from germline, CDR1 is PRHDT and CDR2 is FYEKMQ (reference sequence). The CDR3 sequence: CASSYGTGRKETQYF. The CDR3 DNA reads TGTGCCAGCAGCTATGGGACAGGGAGGAAAGAGACCCAGTACTTC.

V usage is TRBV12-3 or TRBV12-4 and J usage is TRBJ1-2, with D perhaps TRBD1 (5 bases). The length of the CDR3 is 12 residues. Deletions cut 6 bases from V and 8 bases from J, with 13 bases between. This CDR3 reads CASSPDGGGYTF. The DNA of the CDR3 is TGTGCCAGCAGCCCTGACGGGGGGGGCTACACCTTC.

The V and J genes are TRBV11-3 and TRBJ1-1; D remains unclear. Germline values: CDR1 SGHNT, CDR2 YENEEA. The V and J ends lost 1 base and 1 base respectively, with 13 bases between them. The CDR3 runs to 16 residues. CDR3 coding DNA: TGTGCCAGCAGCTTAGGGGGAGCGAGGTCGAACACTGAAGCTTTCTTT. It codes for CASSLGGARSNTEAFF.

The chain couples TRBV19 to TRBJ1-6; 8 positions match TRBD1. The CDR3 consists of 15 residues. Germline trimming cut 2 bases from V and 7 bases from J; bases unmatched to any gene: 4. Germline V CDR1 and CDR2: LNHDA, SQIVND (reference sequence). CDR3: CASSIRDRRNSPLHF. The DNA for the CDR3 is TGTGCCAGTAGTATAAGGGACAGGCGAAATTCACCCCTCCACTTT.

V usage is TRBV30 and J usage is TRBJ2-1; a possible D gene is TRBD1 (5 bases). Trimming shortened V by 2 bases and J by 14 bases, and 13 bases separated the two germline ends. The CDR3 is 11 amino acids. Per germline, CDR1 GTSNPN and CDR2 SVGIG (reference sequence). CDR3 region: CAWSRAREEFF. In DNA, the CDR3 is TGTGCCTGGAGTAGGGCCAGGGAAGAGTTCTTC.